This T cell receptor beta chain was sequenced in a study of neoadjuvant nivolumab and ipilimumab in lung cancer (TCRdb year 2020). Broadly, across the study: In the NEOSTAR trial, nivolumab was administered intravenously at 3 mg/kg on days 1, 15 and 29, and the combination arm also received ipilimumab 1 mg/kg on day 1 only. The primary endpoint of the trial was the rate of major pathologic response (MPR) in the intention-to-treat population of each study arm. Of the approximately 43 patients with operable NSCLC treated in the trial, about 23 were randomized to nivolumab monotherapy and 21 to nivolumab plus ipilimumab. The study compared TCR repertoires in pretherapy (baseline) peripheral blood with TCR repertoires in tumors resected at surgery following neoadjuvant immune checkpoint blockade. Matched pretherapy and resected tumor pairs were analyzed from seven patients, of whom four had been treated with nivolumab and three with nivolumab plus ipilimumab. Broad study findings and their caveats: No significant correlation was found between TCR clonality and pathologic tumor regression, and only one major-pathologic-response sample was available for the clonality analysis. Tumor T-cell richness and clonality rose from pretherapy to surgery in three of three dual-therapy tumors but in only two of four nivolumab-treated tumors. Resected tumors had greater TCR richness and clonality than tumor-adjacent uninvolved lung, and increases were observed in more dual-therapy-treated tumors. Richness in tumors resected after neoadjuvant therapy showed a positive correlation with pretherapy blood TCR richness (Spearman R ~ 0.85). A small number of samples underwent TCR sequencing.

Libraries came from the immunoSEQ multiplex PCR assay. In the paper's pipeline: Richness and clonality were used to summarize the repertoires, and clones that significantly expanded or contracted between pre- and post-therapy samples were identified. TCRdb provides this immuneACCESS table in a form limited to in-frame rearrangements. Some clones are lacking; in checked studies, under half of them reflect an unresolved V gene, and why the rest are absent is not known. V, J and clone size reflect that table, while D and trimming were determined from the DNA. In this sample the table shows under 15,000 clones, around 70% of which occur a single time. The top ten clones comprise roughly a quarter of the sample. The sample's time point, from its label and the paper: at surgical resection after neoadjuvant nivolumab +/- ipilimumab. The samples were taken from NEOSTAR, a phase 2 randomized trial in operable NSCLC that tested neoadjuvant nivolumab or nivolumab plus ipilimumab, followed by surgery.

Concerning this clone itself: There is no known antigen for this receptor. Base quality data are lacking; no much larger clone is found one base away.

The CDR3 covers 15 residues, taking in both the cysteine and the phenylalanine. Kept here is only the CDR3 DNA, which spans 45 bases and is read in frame from base 1. The CDR1 and CDR2 encoded by the germline V gene are KGHSH and LQKENI. V lost 6 bases and J lost 1 base; the stretch between them is 15 bases long. Material: peripheral blood, obtained after neoadjuvant nivolumab, alone or with ipilimumab, at or shortly before surgery. The receptor's source is an adult with non-small cell lung cancer. Here the chain combines TRBV18 and TRBJ1-1, and TRBD1 may be the D gene, going by 6 matching bases. Here the CDR3 is given as CASSPLQGPNTEAFF. The DNA sequence is TGTGCCAGCTCCCCCCTACAGGGCCCGAACACTGAAGCTTTCTTT.